This T cell receptor beta chain was identified during a study of cytomegalovirus exposure and HLA in healthy donors (dated by TCRdb to about 2017). Concerning the study at large: A later analysis indicated that the roughly 130 validation repertoires were generated on the platform also employed for the roughly 720 repertoires of the first cohort. The aim of the study was to test whether cataloging public T cell receptors could identify signatures of past pathogen exposure. A separate validation cohort of 100 to 150 different subjects was used in addition to the 666-subject first cohort. To predict cytomegalovirus infection status, the study brought together high-throughput TCR immunosequencing, statistical association of individual TCRs with disease status, and machine learning. Beyond this particular receptor, the publication reports: All 110 or so repertoires were used to score co-occurrence in the validation cohort in a later analysis, because that analysis had no HLA typing for the cohort. Most TCR sequences were observed very rarely across donors, whereas some public TCRs were present in many individuals. A few of the identified cytomegalovirus-associated TCR beta chains were confirmed in vitro to be specific for cytomegalovirus antigens. In a later analysis, TCRs clustered in the first cohort were found to also tend to co-occur in the roughly 130 validation repertoires, with 85% to 95% of cluster scores above 0. The classifier was reported to diagnose cytomegalovirus status with high specificity and sensitivity in both the original and validation cohorts. It was suggested by the authors that the approach could potentially be generalized to other disease states and immunological phenotypes. The study gave a list of 150 to 200 TCR beta chains associated with cytomegalovirus.

Remarks on this clone: It lacks a known antigen. No much larger clone exists at a distance of one base, and base qualities are not known.

Library generation was performed with the immunoSEQ multiplex PCR assay. The source study handled its data this way. A statistical classification framework was built for diagnosing cytomegalovirus status from the catalog of TCR beta chain sequences. TCRdb re-hosts the immuneACCESS table, in-frame sequences only. Its copies lack some clones; in the studies checked, an unresolved V gene accounts for under half of them, and the cause for the rest is not known. The V and J calls and clone size were taken over from that table, and D and trimming were inferred from the DNA. Here the sample has under 200,000 clones; roughly 89% occur a single time. About 3% of the sample is taken by the ten largest. Separate from the roughly 650-subject first cohort, the validation cohort of 95 to 150 subjects was the group to which the donors belonged. Material for sequencing was PBMCs. The receptor comes from a woman between 18 and 29 years old in good health and CMV-seropositive.

CDR3 region: CATSETGSGELFF. The nucleotide sequence is TGTGCCACCAGCGAGACAGGGAGCGGGGAGCTGTTTTTT. The chain is assembled from TRBV15 and TRBJ2-2; 7 junctional bases match TRBD1. The CDR3, from cysteine to phenylalanine, totals 13 residues. Only CDR3 DNA remains: 39 bases, in frame from the first base. CDR1 and CDR2 are read off the germline V gene (reference sequence) as LNHNV and YYDKDF. Relative to germline, V is missing 5 bases and J is missing 7 bases, with 4 bases of the junction outside any gene match.